This passage covers 30 T cell receptor beta chains from one sample sequenced in a study of shared clonotypes between healthy human individuals. Positive CCR7 selection of CD45RO-negative cells yielded the naive CD8 cells, and terminally differentiated effector memory CD45RA+ cells were excluded. Clones were sequenced by immunoSEQ multiplex PCR, and TCRdb holds only the in-frame ones, with some missing. The sample carries nearly 600,000 clones, 95% to 96% recorded once. The material sequenced was naive CD8+ T cells sorted from blood. All receptors come from a young woman in good health.

The chain links TRBV28 to TRBJ2-5; D gene uncertain. V was trimmed by 6 bases and J by 0 bases, leaving 11 bases between them. This CDR3 comprises 14 residues. Germline loops: CDR1 MDHEN, CDR2 SYDVKM. The CDR3 sequence: CASRSPAYQETQYF. The CDR3 region has the DNA TGTGCCAGCAGATCTCCGGCGTACCAAGAGACCCAGTACTTC.

The J gene is TRBJ2-1, the V gene TRBV25-1, with TRBD2 identical over 9 bases. Germline assignment: CDR1 MGHDK and CDR2 SYGVNS. With V trimmed by 4 bases and J by 4 bases, 2 bases remained unmatched. The CDR3 is 14 residues long. CDR3 sequence (DNA): TGTGCCAGCAGTGGACTAGCGGATTACAATGAGCAGTTCTTC. Protein sequence: CASSGLADYNEQFF. Complete variable domain (other parts from reference TRBV25-1 and TRBJ2-1): EADIYQTPRYLVIGTGKKITLECSQTMGHDKMYWYQQDPGMELHLIHYSYGVNSTEKGDLSSESTVSRIRTEHFPLTLESARPSHTSQYLCASSGLADYNEQFFGPGTRLTVL.

The V gene is TRBV6-5, the J gene TRBJ2-7; D unresolved. With 5 bases removed from V and 6 bases from J, the gap between germline ends came to 8 bases. In germline, CDR1 is MNHEY, CDR2 SVGAGI. This CDR3 contains 11 residues. The CDR3 region is CASSGSIEQYF. DNA of the CDR3: TGTGCCAGCAGTGGGTCAATCGAGCAGTACTTC.

This chain links TRBV15 with TRBJ2-1; TRBD1 agrees at 12 bases. This CDR3 is built from 14 residues. V shed 3 bases, J shed 8 bases, and the junction held 2 bases outside the gene matches. Germline V gene lookup returns CDR1 LNHNV and CDR2 YYDKDF (reference sequence). In DNA, the CDR3 is TGTGCCACCAGCAGCGGGACAGGGGGCGATGAGCAGTTCTTC. Encoded protein: CATSSGTGGDEQFF.

V and J are TRBV6-4 and TRBJ2-1, with TRBD2 matching over 12 bases. From germline, CDR1 is MRHNA and CDR2 SNTAGT. With V trimmed by 0 bases and J by 9 bases, 6 bases remained unmatched. CDR3 length equals 16 residues. For the CDR3, the DNA is TGTGCCAGCAGTGACTCGAGACTAGCGGGAGCCAGTGAGCAGTTCTTC. Encoded protein: CASSDSRLAGASEQFF.

J is TRBJ2-1 and V is TRBV27; the match to TRBD2 covers 8 bases. Germline V lookup: CDR1 MNHEY, CDR2 SMNVEV (reference sequence). Unmatched junction bases numbered 12, after V lost 8 bases and J lost 6 bases. The CDR3 has 15 residues. For the CDR3, the DNA is TGTGCCAGCGAGGTGGACGGGAGGGGAATCAATGAGCAGTTCTTC. Translated, it gives CASEVDGRGINEQFF.

The chain is built from TRBV6-1 and TRBJ2-5, with 8 bases lining up with TRBD2. The J segment lost 3 bases and the V segment lost 4 bases, leaving 13 bases of the junction unmatched. This CDR3 has 17 amino acids. Germline lookup yields CDR1 MNHNS and CDR2 SASEGT. The CDR3 nucleotides read TGTGCCAGCAGTGGCAGGGCGATAGCGGGGCGGGAAGAGACCCAGTACTTC. Residues: CASSGRAIAGREETQYF.

The rearrangement joins TRBV16 to TRBJ2-5; D not certain. The V and J ends lost 0 bases and 5 bases respectively, with 7 bases between them. The V gene's germline CDR1 is KGHSY and CDR2 FQNENV. This CDR3 spans 13 amino acids. The CDR3 is CASSQSARETQYF. CDR3 nucleotide sequence: TGTGCCAGCAGCCAATCCGCGCGGGAGACCCAGTACTTC.

CDR3 DNA: TGTGCCAGCAGCACAGAGGCAGGACCGTACGAGCAGTACTTC. Translated: CASSTEAGPYEQYF. V usage is TRBV7-8 and J usage is TRBJ2-7; D is ambiguous. Germline V gives CDR1 SGHVS, CDR2 FQNEAQ. The CDR3 is 14 residues long. V dropped 5 bases and J dropped 4 bases, with 15 bases sitting between them.

The rearrangement joins TRBV29-1 to TRBJ2-7, with TRBD1 as a possible D gene (6 bases). CDR3 length: 13 residues. The germline V and J ends were trimmed by 1 base and 3 bases, with 10 bases remaining between them. CDR1 SQVTM and CDR2 ANQGSEA come from the germline V gene. The CDR3 protein is CSVEGQASYEQYF. The DNA of the CDR3 is TGCAGCGTTGAAGGACAGGCGAGCTACGAGCAGTACTTC.

The chain links TRBV29-1 to TRBJ2-1; TRBD2 matches at 11 bases. Trimming removed 3 bases from V and 8 bases from J; junction bases left unmatched: 21. The germline CDR1 and CDR2 sequences are SQVTM and ANQGSEA. There are 19 residues in the CDR3. The CDR3 coding sequence is TGCAGCGTTGAGGTATTGGGACTAGCGGCGCCTTGGTTCTGGGATGAGCAGTTCTTC. It yields the protein CSVEVLGLAAPWFWDEQFF.

The chain links TRBV14 to TRBJ2-1; no firm D call. From germline, CDR1 is SGHDN and CDR2 FVKESK. The germline V and J ends were trimmed by 1 base and 0 bases, with 7 bases remaining between them. The CDR3 is 15 residues long. Written as DNA, the CDR3 is TGTGCCAGCAGCCAAGGAGCAATCTCCTACAATGAGCAGTTCTTC. Its protein is CASSQGAISYNEQFF. Full variable domain (rest looked up from reference TRBV14 and TRBJ2-1): EAGVTQFPSHSVIEKGQTVTLRCDPISGHDNLYWYRRVMGKEIKFLLHFVKESKQDESGMPNNRFLAERTGGTYSTLKVQPAELEDSGVYFCASSQGAISYNEQFFGPGTRLTVL.

The chain recombines TRBV2 with TRBJ1-1, with unresolved D. V was trimmed by 4 bases and J by 4 bases, leaving 28 bases between them. CDR1 and CDR2 (germline): SNHLY, FYNNEI. The CDR3 has 19 residues. The DNA of the CDR3 is TGTGCCAGCAGTGTACCTTGGAGCTTGGGCATTGAGGTGTCCACTGAAGCTTTCTTT. Protein product: CASSVPWSLGIEVSTEAFF. Full variable domain (rest looked up from reference TRBV2 and TRBJ1-1): EPEVTQTPSHQVTQMGQEVILRCVPISNHLYFYWYRQILGQKVEFLVSFYNNEISEKSEIFDDQFSVERPDGSNFTLKIRSTKLEDSAMYFCASSVPWSLGIEVSTEAFFGQGTRLTVV.

This clone occurred once. This chain joins TRBV4-1 and TRBJ1-5; D not certain. Germline V gene sequence: CDR1 MGHRA, CDR2 YSYEKL. Trimming took 0 bases from V and 0 from J, leaving 9 bases between them. The CDR3 sequence is 16 residues long. This chain's CDR3 is CASSQDLTYSNQPQHF. CDR3 bases: TGCGCCAGCAGCCAAGATCTTACATATAGCAATCAGCCCCAGCATTTT.

The chain couples TRBV27 to TRBJ2-1, with a weak D call TRBD1 (5 bases). Trimming cost V 5 bases and J 0 bases, with 11 bases left between them. Germline loops: CDR1 MNHEY, CDR2 SMNVEV (reference sequence). The CDR3 is made up of 15 amino acids. CDR3 protein: CASSRQLDSYNEQFF. The CDR3 DNA follows: TGTGCCAGCAGTAGACAGCTCGACTCCTACAATGAGCAGTTCTTC.

The chain is built from TRBV7-2 and TRBJ2-2; the D is unclear. V lost 7 bases and J lost 8, with 8 bases in between. This CDR3 spans 11 amino acids. Germline-derived CDR1 and CDR2 are SGHTA and FQGNSA. The CDR3 DNA reads TGTGCCAGCACCCTTAGGGGGGAGCTGTTTTTT. Its translation is CASTLRGELFF.

The chain recombines TRBV5-6 with TRBJ1-6; D is undetermined. CDR3 size: 14 residues. Trimming cost V 0 bases and J 9 bases, with 10 bases left between them. Per the germline V gene, CDR1 is SGHDT and CDR2 is YYEEEE. The CDR3 DNA reads TGTGCCAGCAGCTTGGGGACGCTGGGTTCACCCCTCCACTTT. As protein: CASSLGTLGSPLHF.

This CDR3 is CASSSQGQRDTEAFF. The CDR3 DNA sequence: TGTGCCAGCAGCTCCCAAGGACAACGGGACACTGAAGCTTTCTTT. The chain combines TRBV6-6 with TRBJ1-1; a possible D gene is TRBD1 (5 bases). CDR3 length: 15 residues. Germline lookup yields CDR1 MNHNY and CDR2 SVGAGI (reference sequence). The V and J ends lost 6 bases and 3 bases respectively, with 17 bases between them.

V usage is TRBV14 and J usage is TRBJ2-7; 11 bases align to TRBD2. V trimming: 4 bases; J trimming: 3 bases; junction bases outside the gene matches: 2. CDR3 length: 14 amino acids. Germline CDR1 reads SGHDN; CDR2 reads FVKESK. The CDR3 spells CASSLGTSGYEQYF. Here the CDR3 DNA reads TGTGCCAGCAGCCTCGGGACTAGCGGCTACGAGCAGTACTTC. Full variable domain (rest looked up from reference TRBV14 and TRBJ2-7): EAGVTQFPSHSVIEKGQTVTLRCDPISGHDNLYWYRRVMGKEIKFLLHFVKESKQDESGMPNNRFLAERTGGTYSTLKVQPAELEDSGVYFCASSLGTSGYEQYFGPGTRLTVT.

Worth noting for this clone: The sample has other DNA sequences that encode this CDR3 too. The CDR3 DNA reads TGTGCCAGCAGCTTAGGAGTGAACACTGAAGCTTTCTTT. Protein: CASSLGVNTEAFF. The chain carries TRBV13 and TRBJ1-1; D remains ambiguous. V shed 0 bases and J shed 0 bases, with 2 bases lying between them. This CDR3 region has 13 residues. Germline CDR1 PRHDT, CDR2 FYEKMQ (reference sequence). The variable domain in full, with the rest retrieved from reference TRBV13 and TRBJ1-1, is AAGVIQSPRHLIKEKRETATLKCYPIPRHDTVYWYQQGPGQDPQFLISFYEKMQSDKGSIPDRFSAQQFSDYHSELNMSSLELGDSALYFCASSLGVNTEAFFGQGTRLTVV.

The gene calls are TRBV19 and TRBJ2-2; 15 nucleotides line up with TRBD2. J was trimmed by 0 bases and V by 6 bases; bases with no gene match: 5. The CDR3 sequence is 18 residues long. Germline V lookup: CDR1 LNHDA, CDR2 SQIVND (reference sequence). The CDR3 DNA is TGTGCCAGTAGCGGACTAGCGGGAGGGCCTCCGAACACCGGGGAGCTGTTTTTT. Translation: CASSGLAGGPPNTGELFF.

The V gene is TRBV28, the J gene TRBJ1-5; D perhaps matches TRBD1 (5 bases). The germline gives CDR1 MDHEN, CDR2 SYDVKM. V was pared by 4 bases and J by 4 bases, with 14 bases between. The CDR3 is 15 residues long. DNA of the CDR3: TGTGCCAGCAGTTCGGACACCGTGTCAAATCAGCCCCAGCATTTT. It is translated as CASSSDTVSNQPQHF.

The chain uses TRBV2 and TRBJ2-5; possibly TRBD2 for D (5 bases). The V gene lost 5 bases and the J gene lost 1 base, with 14 bases spanning the gap. The CDR3 covers 15 residues. Germline loops: CDR1 SNHLY, CDR2 FYNNEI. The CDR3 DNA is TGTGCCAGCAGTATTGAGGCGGGTCGCCAAGAGACCCAGTACTTC. Translating gives CASSIEAGRQETQYF.

This clone was seen just once. The chain combines TRBV6-6 with TRBJ2-1; D might be TRBD2 (6 bases). Germline CDR1 MNHNY, CDR2 SVGAGI (reference sequence). The CDR3 has 13 amino acids. The V gene lost 6 bases and the J gene lost 2 bases, with 8 bases spanning the gap. The CDR3 sequence is CASRRDAYNEQFF. CDR3 DNA: TGTGCCAGCAGGCGGGACGCCTACAATGAGCAGTTCTTC.

This clone was picked up a small number of times. V is TRBV30 and J is TRBJ1-2; D perhaps matches TRBD1 (5 bases). The CDR3 runs to 12 residues. CDR1 is GTSNPN and CDR2 is SVGIG in the germline V gene (reference sequence). Trimming took 6 bases from V and 2 from J, leaving 10 bases between them. For the CDR3, the DNA is TGTGCCTGCGGGACGGACAACTATGGCTACACCTTC. Translation: CACGTDNYGYTF.

This clone has just one count. The chain has TRBV28 and TRBJ2-7; a weak D match, TRBD1 (5 bases). The germline V gene encodes CDR1 MDHEN and CDR2 SYDVKM. The CDR3 is 15 residues long. Trimming left V 2 bases short and J 3 bases short, with 14 bases between. CDR3 sequence reads: CASSLIKGASYEQYF. The CDR3 coding sequence is TGTGCCAGCAGTTTAATAAAAGGGGCCAGCTACGAGCAGTACTTC.

This clone was recorded a few times. The chain has TRBV4-1 and TRBJ1-5; possibly TRBD1 for D (5 bases). Per germline, CDR1 MGHRA and CDR2 YSYEKL. Trimming shortened V by 0 bases and J by 0 bases, and 9 bases separated the two germline ends. The CDR3 extends over 16 amino acids. The CDR3 reads CASSQDPGPSNQPQHF. The CDR3 bases are TGCGCCAGCAGCCAAGACCCGGGGCCTAGCAATCAGCCCCAGCATTTT.

The chain uses TRBV27 and TRBJ2-2, with D unresolved. The CDR3 runs to 13 residues. Trimming stripped 4 bases from V and 6 bases from J, with 9 bases between. The germline CDR1 and CDR2 sequences are MNHEY and SMNVEV (reference sequence). As DNA, the CDR3 is TGTGCCAGCAGTTGGGCGGCCCCCGGGGAGCTGTTTTTT. This encodes CASSWAAPGELFF.

The CDR3 DNA follows: TGTGCCAGCAGCCAATATTTAACAGGTCCCACTGAAGCTTTCTTT. It yields the protein CASSQYLTGPTEAFF. This chain connects TRBV14 to TRBJ1-1, with a tentative D call TRBD1 (5 bases). Trimming shortened V by 2 bases and J by 4 bases, and 14 bases separated the two germline ends. The CDR3 consists of 15 residues. Per germline, CDR1 SGHDN and CDR2 FVKESK.

In DNA, the CDR3 is TGCGCCAGCAGCCAATCAGTGATTGGGGGAAATTACGAGCAGTACTTC. Translation: CASSQSVIGGNYEQYF. This chain uses TRBV4-1 with TRBJ2-7; D may match TRBD1 or TRBD2 (5 bases each). V gave up 2 bases and J gave up 4 bases, with 18 bases separating them. The CDR3 is made up of 16 amino acids. The V gene's germline CDR1 is MGHRA and CDR2 YSYEKL.